This entry concerns a single T cell receptor beta chain. The CDR3 covers 11 residues. V lost 3 bases to trimming and J lost 9 bases, with 8 bases between them. Per the germline V gene, CDR1 is KGHSH and CDR2 is LQKENI. Single viable CD3+CD4+CD8-CD45RO+ cells were sorted as the memory CD4+ T cells. Serostatus was set by detecting CMV pp150, pp28, p38, p52 IgG. This specimen belongs to a study of memory CD4+ T cells and cytomegalovirus serostatus. At the level of the study: Healthy Belgian adult donors included several CMV-positive and fewer than 25 CMV-negative people.

Repertoires were generated with immunoSEQ multiplex PCR, while TCRdb's copy carries only in-frame clones and drops some. The sample has 50,000 to 75,000 clones, more than 75% seen once. The sequenced sample was memory CD4+ T cells from blood. The V call is TRBV18, the J call TRBJ2-5; D gene unclear. The clonotype was recovered from an adult in good health and CMV-seronegative. In DNA form, the CDR3 reads TGTGCCAGCTCACCCCGTTCGGCCCAGTACTTC. This codes for CASSPRSAQYF. Supplemented by reference TRBV18 and TRBJ2-5, the full variable domain reads NAGVMQNPRHLVRRRGQEARLRCSPMKGHSHVYWYRQLPEEGLKFMVYLQKENIIDESGMPKERFSAEFPKEGPSILRIQQVVRGDSAAYFCASSPRSAQYFGPGTRLLVL.